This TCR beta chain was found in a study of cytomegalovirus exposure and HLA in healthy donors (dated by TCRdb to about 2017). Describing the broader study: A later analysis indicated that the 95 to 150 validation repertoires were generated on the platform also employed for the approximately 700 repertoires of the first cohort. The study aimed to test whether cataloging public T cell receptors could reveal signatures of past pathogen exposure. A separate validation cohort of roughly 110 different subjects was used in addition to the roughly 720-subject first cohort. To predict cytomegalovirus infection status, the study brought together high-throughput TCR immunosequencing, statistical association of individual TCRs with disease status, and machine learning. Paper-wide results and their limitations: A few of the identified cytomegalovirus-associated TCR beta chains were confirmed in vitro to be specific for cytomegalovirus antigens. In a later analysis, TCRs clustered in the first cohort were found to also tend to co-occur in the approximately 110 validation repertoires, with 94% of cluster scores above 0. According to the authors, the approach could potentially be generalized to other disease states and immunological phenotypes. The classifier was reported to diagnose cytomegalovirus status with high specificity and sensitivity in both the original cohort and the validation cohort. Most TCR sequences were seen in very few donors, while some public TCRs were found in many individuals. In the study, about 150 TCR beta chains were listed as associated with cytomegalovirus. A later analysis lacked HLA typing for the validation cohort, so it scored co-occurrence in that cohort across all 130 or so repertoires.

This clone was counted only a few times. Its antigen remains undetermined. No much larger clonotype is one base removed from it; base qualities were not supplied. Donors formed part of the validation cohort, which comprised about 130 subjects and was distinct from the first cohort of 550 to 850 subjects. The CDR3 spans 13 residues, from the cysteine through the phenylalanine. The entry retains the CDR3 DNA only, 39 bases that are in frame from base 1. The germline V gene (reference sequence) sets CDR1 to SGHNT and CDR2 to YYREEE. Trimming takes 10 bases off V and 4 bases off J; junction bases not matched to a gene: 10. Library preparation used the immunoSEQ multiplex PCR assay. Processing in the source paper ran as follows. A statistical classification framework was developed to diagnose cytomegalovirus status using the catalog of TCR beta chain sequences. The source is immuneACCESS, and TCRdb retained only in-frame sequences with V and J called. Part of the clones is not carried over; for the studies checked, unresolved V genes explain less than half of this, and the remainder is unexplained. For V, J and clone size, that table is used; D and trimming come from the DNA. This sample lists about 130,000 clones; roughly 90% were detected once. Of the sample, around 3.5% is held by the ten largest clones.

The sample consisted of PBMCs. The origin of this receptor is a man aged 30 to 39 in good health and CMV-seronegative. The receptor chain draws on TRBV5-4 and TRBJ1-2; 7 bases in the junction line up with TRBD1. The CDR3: CAGRQGSGYGYTF. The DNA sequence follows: TGTGCCGGTCGACAGGGAAGCGGCTATGGCTACACCTTC.